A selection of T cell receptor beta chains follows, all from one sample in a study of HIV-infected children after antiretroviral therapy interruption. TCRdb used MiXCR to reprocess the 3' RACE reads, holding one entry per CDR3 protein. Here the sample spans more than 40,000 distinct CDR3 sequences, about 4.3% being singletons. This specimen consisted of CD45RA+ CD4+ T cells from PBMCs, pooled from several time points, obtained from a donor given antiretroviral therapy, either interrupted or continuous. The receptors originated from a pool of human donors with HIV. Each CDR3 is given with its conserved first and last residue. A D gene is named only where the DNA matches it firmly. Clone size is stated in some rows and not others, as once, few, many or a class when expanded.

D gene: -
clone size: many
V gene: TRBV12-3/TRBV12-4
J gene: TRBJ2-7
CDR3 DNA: TGTGCCAGCAGTTTAAAGGGCGGCTACGAGCAGTACTTC
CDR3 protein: CASSLKGGYEQYF

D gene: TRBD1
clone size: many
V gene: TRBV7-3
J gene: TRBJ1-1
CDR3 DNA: TGTGCCAGCAGCCTCATCAGGGGGCGAGTCGCTTTCTTT
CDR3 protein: CASSLIRGRVAFF

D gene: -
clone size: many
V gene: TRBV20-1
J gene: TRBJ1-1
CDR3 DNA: TGCAGTGCTAGACCCCAGGCCGGGTCCCGGAGTGGCTACACTGAAGCTTTCTTT
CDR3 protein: CSARPQAGSRSGYTEAFF

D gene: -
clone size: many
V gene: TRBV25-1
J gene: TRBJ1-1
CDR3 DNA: TGTGCCAGCAGTTCACACGGGGGCGGGACTGAAGCTTTCTTT
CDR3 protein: CASSSHGGGTEAFF

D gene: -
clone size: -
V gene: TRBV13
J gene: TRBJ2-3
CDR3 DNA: TGTGCCAGCAGCTTAAGGCCGGGACTCACCACAGATACGCAGTATTTT
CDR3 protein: CASSLRPGLTTDTQYF

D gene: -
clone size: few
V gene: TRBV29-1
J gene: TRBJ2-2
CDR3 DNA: TGCAGCGTTCCCATTGGCACCGGGGAGCTGTTTTTT
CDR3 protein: CSVPIGTGELFF

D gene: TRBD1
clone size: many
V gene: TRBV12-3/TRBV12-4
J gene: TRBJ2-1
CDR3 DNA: TGTGCCAGCAGCCTTGGACAGGGGTACAATGAGCAGTTCTTC
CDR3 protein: CASSLGQGYNEQFF

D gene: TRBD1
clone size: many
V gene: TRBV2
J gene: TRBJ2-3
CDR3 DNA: TGTGCCAGCAGTGTTTCGAGGACAGGGAACACAGATACGCAGTATTTT
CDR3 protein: CASSVSRTGNTDTQYF

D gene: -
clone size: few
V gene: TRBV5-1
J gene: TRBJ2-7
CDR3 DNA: TGTGCCAGCAGCTTGGCCAGTATTGGGCGGATCTCCTACGAGCAGTACTTC
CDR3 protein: CASSLASIGRISYEQYF

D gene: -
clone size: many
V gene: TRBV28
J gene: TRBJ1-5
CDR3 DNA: TGTGCCAGCAGTTCCTCTATGACAGGTTTTAGCAATCAGCCCCAGCATTTT
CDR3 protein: CASSSSMTGFSNQPQHF

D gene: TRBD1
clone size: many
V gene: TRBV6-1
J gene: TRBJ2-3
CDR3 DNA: TGTGCCAGCGAAGGGGGCTGGGATACGCAGTATTTT
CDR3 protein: CASEGGWDTQYF

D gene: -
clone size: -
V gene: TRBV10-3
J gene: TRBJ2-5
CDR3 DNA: TGTGCCAGCGGTGATGCCAGGGTTGACACCCAGTACTTT
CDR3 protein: CASGDARVDTQYF

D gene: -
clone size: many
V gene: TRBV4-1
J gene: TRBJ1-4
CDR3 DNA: TGCGCCAGCAGCCAAAATAATGAAAAACTGTTTTTT
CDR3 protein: CASSQNNEKLFF

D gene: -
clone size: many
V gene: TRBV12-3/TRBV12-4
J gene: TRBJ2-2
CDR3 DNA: TGTGCCAGCAGTTTAAGCTCTGGGATTGGGGAGCTGTTTTTT
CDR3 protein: CASSLSSGIGELFF

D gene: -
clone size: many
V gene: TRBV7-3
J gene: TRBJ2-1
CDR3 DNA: TGTGCCAGCAGCTTTAGTATGGATTCCTACAATGAGCAGTTCTTC
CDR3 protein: CASSFSMDSYNEQFF

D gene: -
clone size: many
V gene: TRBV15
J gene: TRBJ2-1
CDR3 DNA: TGTGCCACCAGCAGAGAAGCGGTGGATTACAATGAGCAGTTCTTC
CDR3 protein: CATSREAVDYNEQFF

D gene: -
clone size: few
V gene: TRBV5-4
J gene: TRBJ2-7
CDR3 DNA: TGTGCCAGCAGCCCCTACTCCTACGAGCAGTACTTC
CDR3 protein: CASSPYSYEQYF

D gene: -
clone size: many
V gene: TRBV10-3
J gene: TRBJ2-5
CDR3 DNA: TGTGCCCACGGGACCCAAGAGACCCAGTACTTC
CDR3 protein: CAHGTQETQYF

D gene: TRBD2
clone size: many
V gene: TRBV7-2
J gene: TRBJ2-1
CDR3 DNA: TGTGCCAGCAGCTTGTTAGCGGGGGCCCTAGTTTACAATGAGCAGTTCTTC
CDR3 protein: CASSLLAGALVYNEQFF

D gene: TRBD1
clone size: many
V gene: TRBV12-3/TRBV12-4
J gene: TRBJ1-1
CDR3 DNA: TGTGCCAGCAGTTTAAGGGGACAGCTTGAAGCTTTCTTT
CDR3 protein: CASSLRGQLEAFF

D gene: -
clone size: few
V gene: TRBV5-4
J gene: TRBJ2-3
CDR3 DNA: TGTGCCAGCAGATTAGGGACTGGAAGCACAGATACGCAGTATTTT
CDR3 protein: CASRLGTGSTDTQYF

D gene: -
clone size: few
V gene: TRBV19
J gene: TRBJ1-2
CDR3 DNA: TGTGCCAGTAGTACCTTTGGCTATGGCTACACCTTC
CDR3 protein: CASSTFGYGYTF

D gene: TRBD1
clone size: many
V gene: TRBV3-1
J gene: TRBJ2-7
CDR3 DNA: TGTGCCACCTCACTGTCGGGACAGGGGTCCTACGAGCAGTACTTC
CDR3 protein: CATSLSGQGSYEQYF